The rows below give T cell receptor beta chains drawn from one sample of a study of low-dose radiotherapy and immunotherapy resistance in tumors. TCRdb recomputed calls from the reads with MiXCR, one row per CDR3 protein. The data show some 45,000 distinct CDR3 sequences, with 10% to 15% seen just once and 5.5% to 8% held by the top ten. The source was PBMCs, collected before treatment. The receptors originated from a female donor with ovarian cancer. CDR3s include the opening cysteine and the closing phenylalanine or tryptophan. A D gene is named only where the DNA matches it firmly. Size is stated as how often the clone was seen (once, few, many) or a class if it is expanded.

j_call d_call clone_size v_call cdr3_nt cdr3_aa
TRBJ1-1 - many TRBV10-2 TGCGCCAGCAGTGAGTCTTACGGAATGAACACTGAAGCTTTCTTT CASSESYGMNTEAFF
TRBJ1-2 - many TRBV30 TGTGCCTGGAGTCCGCGACCTATGTGGGGCTACACCTTC CAWSPRPMWGYTF
TRBJ1-3 - many TRBV21-1 TGTGCCAGCAGCAAAGGCGGAGACTTACAGCCACAGAGCTCTGGAAACACCATATATTTT CASSKGGDLQPQSSGNTIYF
TRBJ2-4 TRBD2 many TRBV20-1 TGCAGTGCTAGAGAGGGTAGCGGGGGTACAAACATTCAGTACTTC CSAREGSGGTNIQYF
TRBJ2-7 TRBD2 many TRBV12-3/TRBV12-4 TGTGCCAGCAGTGCCCGTGGAGCGGGGGGGGCGTACGAGCAGTACTTC CASSARGAGGAYEQYF
TRBJ2-2 TRBD1 many TRBV24-1 TGTGCCACCACACAGGGGTTCACCGGGGAGCTGTTTTTT CATTQGFTGELFF
TRBJ1-2 - many TRBV27 TGTGCCAGCACCCCAAAGGGAGCTAACTATGGCTACACCTTC CASTPKGANYGYTF
TRBJ2-2 TRBD1 many TRBV9 TGTGCCAGCAGCGTAGGCCCCCCAGGGGGCCCCGGGGAGCTGTTTTTT CASSVGPPGGPGELFF
TRBJ2-3 - many TRBV5-1 TGCGCCAGCCAGGCCCGAGGGCCTGGCACAGATACGCAGTATTTT CASQARGPGTDTQYF
TRBJ2-3 - many TRBV10-1 TGCGCCAGCAGTGAGGGGGATACGCAGTATTTT CASSEGDTQYF
TRBJ1-1 - many TRBV15 TGTGCCACCAAGAGGGATGTGGACACTGAAGCTTTCTTT CATKRDVDTEAFF
TRBJ2-3 TRBD2 many TRBV29-1 TGCAGCGTTGAAGATCATCGTAGCGGGGGGGCCTATACGCAGTATTTT CSVEDHRSGGAYTQYF
TRBJ2-2 - many TRBV28 TGTGCCAGCAGTTTAATCGGCAGCGCTACCGGGGAGCTGTTTTTT CASSLIGSATGELFF